The T cell receptor beta chain under discussion was sequenced for a study of blood T cells in healthy people across ages. This clonotype occurred many times. What it binds is unknown. Then a second PCR, running about 6 to 12 cycles, was carried out with a sample-barcoded 5' primer and a J-beta primer mix. One entry per CDR3 protein, called by TCRdb with MiXCR from the 5' RACE reads. This repertoire shows 600,000 or so distinct CDR3 sequences, about 28% found once; its top ten account for 15% to 19%. Overall study results and limits: Age showed a roughly linear inverse relationship with TCR beta diversity per million T cells. Compared with aged donors, long-lived donors showed fewer expanded clones, suggesting selection. Unsorted PBMCs blocked a conclusive comparison of naive and antigen-experienced cells.

This CDR3 comprises 12 residues. CDR1 and CDR2 (germline): GTSNPN, SVGIG (reference sequence). Germline trimming cut 4 bases from V and 8 bases from J; bases unmatched to any gene: 7. J is TRBJ1-2 and V is TRBV30, with 7 bases aligning to TRBD1. What was sequenced was blood. The TCR originated in a woman of 80 years or more in good health. This chain's CDR3 is CAWTQGPRGYTF. CDR3 sequence (DNA): TGTGCCTGGACACAGGGGCCCCGGGGCTACACCTTC.